This is a list of T cell receptor beta chains from one sample in a study of T cell responses to AZD1222 COVID-19 vaccine. Clones were read by immunoSEQ multiplex PCR, and TCRdb kept only the in-frame ones, dropping some. The sample lists approximately 92,000 clones, 87% occurring once. Sequencing was performed on peripheral blood, taken on day 0 of AZD1222 vaccination. The receptors come from an adult in good health. The CDR3 runs from the conserved cysteine through the conserved F or W. D genes are given only for firm matches. For some rows the clone size is stated as once, few or many, or as a class when expanded; others skip it.

d_call,v_call,j_call,clone_size,cdr3_aa,cdr3_nt
NA,TRBV27,TRBJ2-4,NA,CASSGAGRGLTKNIQYF,TGTGCCAGCAGTGGGGCGGGGCGGGGCCTAACCAAAAACATTCAGTACTTC
TRBD1,TRBV6-1,TRBJ1-2,few,CASSETRDRARGYTF,TGTGCCAGCAGTGAAACGCGGGACAGGGCGCGTGGCTACACCTTC
NA,TRBV9,TRBJ2-1,NA,CASSVARERAYNEQFF,TGTGCCAGCAGCGTAGCCAGGGAGAGGGCCTACAATGAGCAGTTCTTC
NA,TRBV9,TRBJ2-7,few,CASSPQGLLSPFYEQYF,TGTGCCAGCAGCCCGCAGGGTCTATTGAGTCCGTTCTACGAGCAGTACTTC
NA,TRBV27,TRBJ1-5,NA,CASSLGRGANQPQHF,TGTGCCAGCAGTTTAGGCAGGGGCGCCAATCAGCCCCAGCATTTT
TRBD2,TRBV7-6,TRBJ2-1,NA,CASSTYSGRAGERFF,TGTGCCAGCAGCACCTACAGCGGGAGGGCAGGTGAGCGGTTCTTC
NA,TRBV6-6,TRBJ1-3,NA,CASSSSRLPGNTIYF,TGTGCCAGCAGTAGCTCGAGATTACCTGGAAACACCATATATTTT
NA,TRBV4-2,TRBJ2-3,NA,CASSQRLLATDTQYF,TGTGCCAGCAGCCAAAGGCTACTAGCAACAGATACGCAGTATTTT
NA,TRBV9,TRBJ1-2,NA,CASSVGGQTNYGYTF,TGTGCCAGCAGCGTAGGAGGACAGACCAACTATGGCTACACCTTC
TRBD2,TRBV4-1,TRBJ2-5,NA,CASSQETSGGAWETQYF,TGCGCCAGCAGCCAAGAAACTAGCGGGGGGGCATGGGAGACCCAGTACTTC
NA,TRBV29-1,TRBJ1-1,once,CSVEGSLFMNTEAFF,TGCAGCGTTGAAGGCAGCCTCTTTATGAACACTGAAGCTTTCTTT
TRBD2,TRBV6-5,TRBJ2-3,NA,CASSSLAGGPDTQYF,TGTGCCAGCAGTTCCCTAGCGGGGGGGCCAGATACGCAGTATTTT
TRBD2,TRBV25-1,TRBJ2-1,NA,CASSSGLAEQFF,TGTGCCAGCAGTTCGGGACTAGCGGAGCAGTTCTTC
NA,TRBV7-3,TRBJ2-1,NA,CASSLTLRDEQFF,TGTGCCAGCAGCTTAACGCTTCGGGATGAGCAGTTCTTC
NA,TRBV4-1,TRBJ1-4,once,CASSLWGETGEKLFF,TGCGCCAGCAGCCTGTGGGGAGAAACCGGAGAAAAACTGTTTTTT
NA,TRBV6-1,TRBJ1-5,NA,CASSEAGGRLAQPQHF,TGTGCCAGCAGTGAAGCGGGGGGGCGTCTTGCTCAGCCCCAGCATTTT
TRBD2,TRBV29-1,TRBJ2-1,NA,CSVEAWRDYYNEQFF,TGCAGCGTTGAAGCGTGGAGGGACTACTACAATGAGCAGTTCTTC
NA,TRBV4-3,TRBJ1-4,NA,CASSHMVGATNEKLFF,TGCGCCAGCAGCCATATGGTGGGCGCAACTAATGAAAAACTGTTTTTT
NA,TRBV18,TRBJ2-7,NA,CASSGGSAYEQYF,TGTGCCAGCTCAGGGGGGTCGGCCTACGAGCAGTACTTC
NA,TRBV7-9,TRBJ2-2,NA,CATRAYGTGELFF,TGTGCCACCCGGGCGTATGGGACCGGGGAGCTGTTTTTT
NA,TRBV11-2,TRBJ2-7,NA,CASSFGQTYEQYF,TGTGCCAGCAGCTTCGGACAGACCTACGAGCAGTACTTC
NA,TRBV29-1,TRBJ2-2,once,CSGKHTGELFF,TGCAGCGGAAAGCACACCGGGGAGCTGTTTTTT
TRBD2,TRBV2,TRBJ2-5,NA,CATRLAGLETQYF,TGTGCCACCAGACTAGCGGGGCTGGAGACCCAGTACTTC
NA,TRBV7-6,TRBJ2-2,NA,CASSFPLGAGTGELFF,TGTGCCAGCAGCTTTCCCCTTGGTGCGGGGACCGGGGAGCTGTTTTTT
NA,TRBV21-1,TRBJ1-4,NA,CASTAYRVANEKLFF,TGTGCCAGCACAGCCTACAGGGTGGCTAATGAAAAACTGTTTTTT
TRBD1,TRBV27,TRBJ1-2,NA,CASGLQGARGYTF,TGTGCCAGCGGACTACAGGGGGCGCGTGGCTACACCTTC
TRBD2,TRBV3-1/TRBV3-2,TRBJ2-5,NA,CASSQGLAGGPGKTQYF,TGTGCCAGCAGCCAAGGGCTAGCGGGGGGGCCTGGAAAGACCCAGTACTTC
NA,TRBV25-1,TRBJ1-6,NA,CASSWGADNSPLHF,TGTGCCAGCAGTTGGGGGGCAGATAATTCACCCCTCCACTTT
NA,TRBV7-2,TRBJ2-5,NA,CASTPVLAASQETQYF,TGTGCCAGCACCCCGGTGTTAGCGGCGAGCCAAGAGACCCAGTACTTC
TRBD1,TRBV6-5,TRBJ1-5,NA,CAKDRTNQPQHF,TGTGCCAAGGACAGGACCAATCAGCCCCAGCATTTT
TRBD1,TRBV7-2,TRBJ1-2,few,CASSSGQDAFPGLSGYTF,TGTGCCAGCAGCTCCGGACAGGATGCATTCCCTGGCTTAAGTGGCTACACCTTC
NA,TRBV15,TRBJ1-1,NA,CATSRDFVNTEAFF,TGTGCCACCAGCAGAGATTTCGTGAACACTGAAGCTTTCTTT
TRBD1,TRBV24-1,TRBJ2-7,NA,CATSEGTGSSYEQYF,TGTGCCACCAGTGAGGGGACAGGTAGCTCCTACGAGCAGTACTTC
TRBD2,TRBV20-1,TRBJ2-3,NA,CSASLSGGHTDTQYF,TGCAGTGCTAGTTTGAGCGGGGGGCACACAGATACGCAGTATTTT
NA,TRBV12-3/TRBV12-4,TRBJ1-2,NA,CASSRGFGYGYTF,TGTGCCAGCAGCCGGGGTTTCGGCTATGGCTACACCTTC
TRBD2,TRBV19,TRBJ2-3,NA,CASSIRTSLGGPDTQYF,TGTGCCAGTAGTATTAGGACTAGCTTGGGCGGACCAGATACGCAGTATTTT
NA,TRBV9,TRBJ1-1,NA,CASSVVGGPEAFF,TGTGCCAGCAGCGTAGTGGGGGGGCCTGAAGCTTTCTTT
TRBD1,TRBV7-9,TRBJ1-5,NA,CASSPGTGPNQPQHF,TGTGCCAGCAGCCCGGGGACAGGGCCCAATCAGCCCCAGCATTTT
NA,TRBV21-1,TRBJ1-3,NA,CASSWNCPGVRNTIYF,TGTGCCAGCAGCTGGAATTGTCCGGGGGTTCGTAACACCATATATTTT
TRBD1,TRBV4-2,TRBJ1-4,NA,CASSQPGQSNEKLFF,TGTGCCAGCAGCCAACCGGGACAGTCTAATGAAAAACTGTTTTTT
NA,TRBV10-3,TRBJ1-5,NA,CAISSDRSNQPQHF,TGTGCCATCAGTTCCGACAGAAGCAATCAGCCCCAGCATTTT
TRBD1,TRBV30,TRBJ1-4,NA,CACQDRNEKLFF,TGTGCCTGTCAGGACAGGAATGAAAAACTGTTTTTT
TRBD2,TRBV2,TRBJ2-7,NA,CASSVGGGAGYEQYF,TGTGCCAGCAGTGTGGGCGGGGGGGCCGGCTACGAGCAGTACTTC